Described below is a single T cell receptor (beta chain) sequence and its context. Antigen unknown. V was cut by 5 bases and J by 0 bases, with 9 bases left in between. This CDR3 comprises 15 residues. The germline V gene encodes CDR1 SGDLS and CDR2 YYNGEE. Investigators reverse transcribed all isolated RNA, so they sequenced expressed TCRB transcripts. Produced via immunoSEQ multiplex PCR; TCRdb's table is partial and in-frame only. This table holds 250,000 to 300,000 clones, roughly an eighth found once. The data stem from a study of beta chain features in type 1 diabetes. Study-wide results and limits: People with Type 1 diabetes carried modestly yet significantly shorter TCRB CDR3s in all four CD4+ subsets.

Sequencing was done on a sample of naive CD4+ T cells from blood. The receptor was isolated from a man aged 25-45 years with type 1 diabetes. This chain links TRBV9 with TRBJ2-6, with a weak D call TRBD1 (5 bases). The CDR3: CASSTDTSGANVLTF. CDR3 in DNA: TGTGCCAGCAGTACGGACACCTCTGGGGCCAACGTCCTGACTTTC.